Shown below are 19 T cell receptor beta chains from a single sample sequenced in a study of regulatory T cells in long-lasting Graves disease. Both iRepertoire HTBI primers and Arm-PCR of CDR3 regions were used to build the TCR beta libraries. TCRdb fed the multiplex PCR reads into MiXCR, producing one record per CDR3 protein. The sample comprises under 450,000 distinct CDR3 sequences, 20% to 25% of which are singletons, and 25% to 30% rests with the top ten. Time point meaning: persistent/refractory GD, antithyroid drugs over 5 years with positive TRAb. TCR sequences were obtained from RNA taken from PBMCs. Here the sequenced sample was peripheral blood mononuclear cells (PBMCs), taken when the disease was refractory, from a patient treated with antithyroid drugs. The receptors stem from a woman aged 40-49 years with Graves disease.

The V call is TRBV2, the J call TRBJ2-7; D is undetermined. Per the germline V gene, CDR1 is SNHLY and CDR2 is FYNNEI. The CDR3 extends over 14 amino acids. V lost 6 bases, J lost 3 bases, and 15 bases lay in between. CDR3 coding DNA: TGTGCCAGCAGCCCGCCCCAGGCCGACTACGAGCAGTACTTC. Protein: CASSPPQADYEQYF.

This clonotype was detected ten times or more. This chain links TRBV28 with TRBJ2-6, with D perhaps TRBD1 (5 bases). The CDR3 contains 16 residues. V was pared by 2 bases and J by 4 bases, with 12 bases between. CDR1 and CDR2 from the germline V gene are MDHEN and SYDVKM. In nucleotides, the CDR3 is TGTGCCAGCAGTTTAACCAGGGCGAGAGGGGCCAACGTCCTGACTTTC. Protein product: CASSLTRARGANVLTF.

V is TRBV5-1 and J is TRBJ1-6, with D tentatively TRBD1 (6 bases). The V gene's germline CDR1 is SGHRS and CDR2 YFSETQ. This CDR3 has 14 residues. V gave up 7 bases and J gave up 6 bases, with 14 bases separating them. DNA for the CDR3: TGCGCCAGCCGTTTATGGGGGGCTAATTCACCCCTCCACTTT. As protein: CASRLWGANSPLHF.

V gene TRBV24-1 combines with J gene TRBJ2-5; TRBD2 aligns across 11 bases. Germline trimming cut 4 bases from V and 1 base from J; bases unmatched to any gene: 10. CDR3 size: 18 residues. Germline CDR1 is KGHDR and CDR2 is SFDVKD. CDR3 loop: CATSDSGTSGTVQETQYF. In nucleotides, the CDR3 is TGTGCCACCAGTGACTCTGGGACTAGCGGAACCGTCCAAGAGACCCAGTACTTC.

This clonotype was counted many times. V and J are TRBV6-1 and TRBJ1-5; D remains ambiguous. The germline V gene has CDR1 MNHNS and CDR2 SASEGT. The CDR3 runs 13 residues. The V gene lost 6 bases and the J gene lost 2 bases, with 8 bases spanning the gap. The chain's CDR3 is CASSSTRNQPQHF. The CDR3 bases are TGTGCCAGCAGCTCAACGCGCAATCAGCCCCAGCATTTT.

This sequence joins TRBV5-6 and TRBJ2-7, with no clear D. The CDR3 is made up of 13 amino acids. V was shortened by 4 bases and J by 3 bases, with 11 bases between the two germline ends. In germline, CDR1 is SGHDT, CDR2 YYEEEE. The CDR3: CASSGPGLYEQYV. The CDR3 coding sequence is TGTGCCAGCAGCGGACCGGGCCTCTACGAGCAGTACGTC.

This clonotype showed up just a few times. The rearrangement joins TRBV3-1 to TRBJ2-4; D is possibly TRBD2 (5 bases). V lost 3 bases to trimming and J lost 0 bases, with 12 bases between them. The CDR3 is 16 amino acids. Germline V CDR1 and CDR2: LGHDT, YNNKEL (reference sequence). The DNA for the CDR3 is TGTGCCAGCAGCCAGCTAACTAGTAAAGCCAAAAACATTCAGTACTTC. It specifies CASSQLTSKAKNIQYF.

This clonotype was observed at least ten times. The chain is built from TRBV28 and TRBJ1-2; maybe TRBD1 (6 bases). This CDR3 spans 13 amino acids. The ends were cut back, 5 bases at V and 8 bases at J, with 15 bases in the middle. The germline V gene has CDR1 MDHEN and CDR2 SYDVKM. The CDR3 sequence is CASSLFRGGGYTF. CDR3 nucleotide sequence: TGTGCCAGCAGTCTCTTCAGGGGAGGAGGCTACACCTTC.

Regarding this clonotype: A much bigger clone sits one base away, suggesting this may be a read error. Here the CDR3 reads CASSPGGQVYEQYF. The CDR3, as DNA: TGTGCCAGCAGCCCCGGCGGACAGGTCTACGAGCAGTACTTC. This chain links TRBV28 with TRBJ2-7; 7 nucleotides align to TRBD1. Germline trimming cut 6 bases from V and 3 bases from J; bases unmatched to any gene: 8. This CDR3 has 14 residues. Looked up from germline, CDR1 is MDHEN and CDR2 is SYDVKM.

Many counts were recorded for this clonotype. The gene calls are TRBV28 and TRBJ2-4; D may be TRBD1 or TRBD2 (5 bases each). V was clipped by 6 bases and J by 6 bases, with 15 bases between them. This CDR3 contains 14 residues. CDR1 and CDR2 (germline): MDHEN, SYDVKM. For the CDR3, the DNA is TGTGCCAGCAGCAGAGGGGTAGGGACAAACATTCAGTACTTC. Protein product: CASSRGVGTNIQYF. Complete variable domain (other parts from reference TRBV28 and TRBJ2-4): DVKVTQSSRYLVKRTGEKVFLECVQDMDHENMFWYRQDPGLGLRLIYFSYDVKMKEKGDIPEGYSVSREKKERFSLILESASTNQTSMYLCASSRGVGTNIQYFGAGTRLSVL.

The chain combines TRBV28 with TRBJ2-1; TRBD2 aligns across 11 bases. This CDR3 spans 15 amino acids. Trimming took 4 bases from V and 8 from J; bases not matched to a gene: 7. Per the germline V gene, CDR1 is MDHEN and CDR2 is SYDVKM. The CDR3 sequence: CASSSTSGRSDEQFF. CDR3 DNA sequence: TGTGCCAGCAGTTCCACTAGCGGGAGATCGGATGAGCAGTTCTTC. The full variable domain, rest sourced from reference TRBV28 and TRBJ2-1, is DVKVTQSSRYLVKRTGEKVFLECVQDMDHENMFWYRQDPGLGLRLIYFSYDVKMKEKGDIPEGYSVSREKKERFSLILESASTNQTSMYLCASSSTSGRSDEQFFGPGTRLTVL.

The chain employs TRBV19 and TRBJ2-7, with 8 bases matching TRBD1. The CDR3 has 16 amino acids. In germline, CDR1 is LNHDA, CDR2 SQIVND (reference sequence). V trimming: 3 bases; J trimming: 3 bases; junction bases outside the gene matches: 10. The CDR3 is CASSIFGSDRGYEQYF. CDR3 coding DNA: TGTGCCAGTAGTATTTTTGGCTCCGACAGGGGCTACGAGCAGTACTTC.

Concerning this clonotype itself: A read error is possible here, since a much larger clone lies one base away. The rearrangement links TRBV5-1 to TRBJ1-4; 9 bases map to TRBD1. The CDR3 is 14 amino acids. Germline V gene data show CDR1 as SGHRS and CDR2 as YFSETQ. CDR3 sequence reads: CASSSGTGNEELFF. CDR3 coding DNA: TGCGCCAGCAGCTCCGGGACAGGGAATGAAGAACTGTTTTTT.

This clonotype occurred many times. The chain links TRBV14 to TRBJ2-7; 8 positions match TRBD2. Germline V lookup: CDR1 SGHDN, CDR2 FVKESK. Trimming at V came to 2 bases and at J to 2 bases, leaving 8 bases not matched to a gene. The CDR3 totals 16 residues. CDR3 nucleotide sequence: TGTGCCAGCAGCCAACGGGGAGCGGGAGTCGCCTACGAGCAGTACTTC. This sequence encodes CASSQRGAGVAYEQYF. Combining the CDR3 with reference TRBV14 and TRBJ2-7 gives the whole variable domain EAGVTQFPSHSVIEKGQTVTLRCDPISGHDNLYWYRRVMGKEIKFLLHFVKESKQDESGMPNNRFLAERTGGTYSTLKVQPAELEDSGVYFCASSQRGAGVAYEQYFGPGTRLTVT.

This clonotype has at least ten counts. In nucleotides, the CDR3 is TGTGCCAGCAGTTTGGGCCTGCGGGGCGGGGTGTTTTTT. Amino acid sequence: CASSLGLRGGVFF. The chain links TRBV28 to TRBJ1-4; D might be TRBD1 (5 bases). The CDR3 has 13 residues. Germline values: CDR1 MDHEN, CDR2 SYDVKM. Trimming pared 3 bases from V and 15 bases from J, leaving 17 bases between.

The sample holds many counts of this clonotype. The CDR3 protein is CASTQGGTVQPQHF. The CDR3 DNA sequence: TGTGCCAGCACCCAAGGGGGCACAGTTCAGCCCCAGCATTTT. The chain carries TRBV12-3 or TRBV12-4 and TRBJ1-5; 7 bases line up with TRBD1. This CDR3 is built from 14 residues. Losses at the gene ends were 7 bases for V and 6 bases for J; bases not matched to a gene: 9.

About this clonotype: This may arise from a read error, as a much more abundant clone is one base away. The chain couples TRBV6-1 to TRBJ2-7; 10 nucleotides agree with TRBD1. This CDR3 comprises 16 residues. From germline, CDR1 is MNHNS and CDR2 SASEGT. CDR3 protein: CASTTGRGDRGYGQYF. The DNA for the CDR3 is TGTGCCAGCACCACCGGGAGAGGGGACAGGGGCTACGGGCAGTACTTC.

The sample holds many counts of this clonotype. Here the CDR3 DNA reads TGTGCCAGCAGCAAAACGGCAGGGACCGAGCAGTACTTC. As protein: CASSKTAGTEQYF. The gene calls are TRBV7-3 and TRBJ2-7; D assignment may be TRBD1 or TRBD2 (5 bases each). The germline gives CDR1 SGHTA, CDR2 FQGTGA. Deletions cut 5 bases from V and 6 bases from J, with 14 bases between. The CDR3 runs to 13 residues.

This clonotype was seen only once. V gene TRBV15 combines with J gene TRBJ1-2; 9 nucleotides match TRBD1. Germline V gene lookup returns CDR1 LNHNV and CDR2 YYDKDF (reference sequence). V was clipped by 1 base and J by 0 bases; unmatched bases: 12. The CDR3 runs 19 residues. The CDR3 sequence is CATSRVTGGGMGTNYGYTF. CDR3 in DNA: TGTGCCACCAGCAGAGTAACAGGGGGCGGCATGGGAACTAACTATGGCTACACCTTC.